This T cell receptor beta chain was recorded in a study of cytomegalovirus exposure and HLA in healthy donors. A multiplex PCR was run with 60 Vbeta primers and 13 Jbeta primers. Some clones are missing from TCRdb's copy, which holds only in-frame ones; the method was immunoSEQ multiplex PCR. The table lists around 160,000 clones, roughly 74% of them singletons, with 4% to 5.5% in the top ten. Healthy people donating bone marrow made up the donors. Turning to this clone: Its antigen is unidentified.

Whole-study results and caveats: Presence/absence results assume similar sequencing depth per donor, which may not hold.

Sequencing was carried out using PBMCs. The receptor was derived from a male donor in good health and CMV-seronegative.

For the CDR3, the DNA is TGTGCCAGCAGTGCTATCGGGACAGGGGCGTCCTACGAGCAGTACTTC. It encodes CASSAIGTGASYEQYF. The rearrangement uses TRBV2 and TRBJ2-7; 10 bases map to TRBD1. V was clipped by 4 bases and J by 1 base; unmatched bases: 7. The CDR3 contains 16 residues. Germline V lookup: CDR1 SNHLY, CDR2 FYNNEI. The entire variable domain, with the rest obtained from reference TRBV2 and TRBJ2-7, is as follows: EPEVTQTPSHQVTQMGQEVILRCVPISNHLYFYWYRQILGQKVEFLVSFYNNEISEKSEIFDDQFSVERPDGSNFTLKIRSTKLEDSAMYFCASSAIGTGASYEQYFGPGTRLTVT.